These 14 T cell receptor beta chains came from one sample sequenced in a study of blood T cells in healthy people across ages. A second about 7 to 12 cycle PCR used barcoded and J-beta primers. Using its own MiXCR run on the 5' RACE reads, TCRdb lists one record per CDR3 protein. Of some 550,000 distinct CDR3 sequences in the sample, around half were seen once. Specimen: blood. The receptors were gathered from a man older than 75 in good health.

J is TRBJ2-5 and V is TRBV7-2, with 13 bases fitting TRBD2. The CDR3 spans 17 residues. Germline CDR1 reads SGHTA; CDR2 reads FQGNSA. V lost 0 bases and J lost 3; bases outside the gene matches: 4. The CDR3 bases are TGTGCCAGCAGCTTAGCAGGACTAGCGGGAGTAAAAGAGACCCAGTACTTC. Translated: CASSLAGLAGVKETQYF.

The table lists this clonotype with a few counts. The genes are TRBV11-2 and TRBJ2-7; TRBD1 agrees at 7 bases. The ends lost 5 bases at V and 0 bases at J; junction bases unmatched: 10. Germline-derived CDR1 and CDR2 are SGHAT and FQNNGV. CDR3 length: 16 amino acids. CDR3 residues: CASSPPGGILSYEQYF. CDR3 DNA: TGTGCCAGCAGCCCTCCAGGGGGAATACTCTCCTACGAGCAGTACTTC.

The chain joins TRBV11-1 to TRBJ2-3; no clear D. Trimming removed 5 bases at V and 2 bases at J, with 20 bases between. The CDR3 is 17 amino acids. Germline V gene lookup returns CDR1 SGHAT and CDR2 FQDESV (reference sequence). CDR3 in DNA: TGTGCCAGCAGCAAGGAGCTGTCCCTAGTCCCCACAGATACGCAGTATTTT. It encodes CASSKELSLVPTDTQYF.

This clonotype came up a few times. The chain couples TRBV12-3 or TRBV12-4 to TRBJ1-2; D might be TRBD1 (6 bases). The CDR3 sequence is 12 residues long. Trimming left V 4 bases short and J 8 bases short, with 11 bases between. The CDR3 coding sequence is TGTGCCAGCAGTTATTCAGGGGTCGGCTACACCTTC. Protein sequence: CASSYSGVGYTF.

The J gene is TRBJ2-6, the V gene TRBV2, with D possibly TRBD1 on 6 matching bases. CDR1 SNHLY and CDR2 FYNNEI come from the germline V gene. The CDR3 is 14 amino acids. Trimming left V 7 bases short and J 1 base short, with 8 bases between. CDR3 sequence (DNA): TGTGCCAGCAACAGGGTTTCTGGGGCCAACGTCCTGACTTTC. Translating gives CASNRVSGANVLTF.

V usage is TRBV9 and J usage is TRBJ2-5; 7 nucleotides agree with TRBD2. V lost 4 bases to trimming and J lost 4 bases; unmatched junction nucleotides: 10. The CDR3 length is 15 residues. Per the germline V gene, CDR1 is SGDLS and CDR2 is YYNGEE. The CDR3 region is CASSPQRDYGETQYF. The CDR3, as DNA: TGTGCCAGCAGCCCCCAACGGGACTATGGAGAGACCCAGTACTTC.

This clonotype has at least ten counts. CDR3 sequence: CASTGGSSYNEQFF. Written as DNA, the CDR3 is TGTGCCAGCACTGGCGGGAGCTCCTACAATGAGCAGTTCTTC. This rearrangement joins TRBV6-6 to TRBJ2-1, with TRBD2 identical over 7 bases. The germline CDR1 and CDR2 sequences are MNHNY and SVGAGI (reference sequence). V was clipped by 7 bases and J by 0 bases; unmatched bases: 3. The CDR3 extends over 14 amino acids.

The chain has TRBV5-5 and TRBJ1-2, with D perhaps TRBD1 (6 bases). Deletions cut 0 bases from V and 6 bases from J, with 12 bases between. This CDR3 spans 14 amino acids. The V gene's germline CDR1 is SGHKS and CDR2 YYEKEE (reference sequence). This chain's CDR3 is CASSLGSPGDGYTF. The CDR3 bases are TGTGCCAGCAGCTTGGGGTCTCCAGGGGATGGCTACACCTTC.

The chain uses TRBV5-1 and TRBJ1-6; D gene unclear. Trimming left V 0 bases short and J 10 bases short, with 8 bases between. The germline gives CDR1 SGHRS, CDR2 YFSETQ. The CDR3 covers 13 residues. In DNA, the CDR3 is TGCGCCAGCAGCTTGGAAATGGACTCACCCCTCCACTTT. It yields the protein CASSLEMDSPLHF.

The sample holds a few counts of this clonotype. It may be a read error: a sequence one base away is much more abundant. The V and J genes are TRBV6-6 and TRBJ2-5; tentative D call: TRBD1 (5 bases). CDR1 is MNHNY, CDR2 SVGAGI, per germline (reference sequence). CDR3 size: 15 residues. V lost 6 bases and J lost 11, with 25 bases in between. CDR3 region: CASRPSGFVFNEQYF. Written as DNA, the CDR3 is TGTGCCAGCAGACCGTCAGGGTTCGTATTCAATGAGCAGTACTTC.

The V and J genes are TRBV20-1 and TRBJ2-1; D is unresolved. V lost 1 base and J lost 13, with 8 bases in between. Germline V gene data show CDR1 as DFQATT and CDR2 as SNEGSKA (reference sequence). The CDR3 length is 10 residues. The CDR3 DNA reads TGCAGTGCTAGAGGAGAACGACAGTTCTTC. Its translation: CSARGERQFF.

The table lists this clonotype with a few counts. In DNA, the CDR3 is TGTGCCAGCAGCGTTTCGGATAGCGGGACAGATACGCAGTATTTT. As protein: CASSVSDSGTDTQYF. The gene calls are TRBV9 and TRBJ2-3; TRBD2 aligns across 7 bases. CDR3 size: 15 residues. The germline V gene has CDR1 SGDLS and CDR2 YYNGEE. Germline trimming cut 2 bases from V and 3 bases from J; bases unmatched to any gene: 6.

V usage is TRBV5-5 and J usage is TRBJ1-5, with TRBD1 identical over 7 bases. This CDR3 has 13 residues. With 1 base clipped from V and 7 bases from J, the junction kept 2 bases outside the gene matches. Germline V gives CDR1 SGHKS, CDR2 YYEKEE (reference sequence). CDR3 amino acids: CASSLRTGQPQHF. The DNA for the CDR3 is TGTGCCAGCAGCTTGCGGACAGGACAGCCCCAGCATTTT.

The rearrangement links TRBV6-2 or TRBV6-3 to TRBJ1-5; 10 bases match TRBD1. The germline gives CDR1 MNHEY, CDR2 SVGEGT. This CDR3 is 16 amino acids long. V was clipped by 0 bases and J by 3 bases; unmatched bases: 2. For the CDR3, the DNA is TGTGCCAGCAGTTACTCAGGACAGGGGGACAATCAGCCCCAGCATTTT. As protein: CASSYSGQGDNQPQHF.